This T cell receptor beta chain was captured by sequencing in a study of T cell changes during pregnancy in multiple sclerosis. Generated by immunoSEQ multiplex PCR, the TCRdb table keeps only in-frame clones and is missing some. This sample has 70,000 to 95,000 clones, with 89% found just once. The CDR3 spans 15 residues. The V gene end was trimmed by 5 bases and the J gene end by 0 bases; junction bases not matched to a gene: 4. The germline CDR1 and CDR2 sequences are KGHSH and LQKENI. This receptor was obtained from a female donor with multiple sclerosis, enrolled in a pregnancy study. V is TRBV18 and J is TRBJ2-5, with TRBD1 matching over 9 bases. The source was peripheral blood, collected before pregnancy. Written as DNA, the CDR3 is TGTGCCAGCTCAAGGGGGACAGGGAACCAAGAGACCCAGTACTTC. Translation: CASSRGTGNQETQYF.